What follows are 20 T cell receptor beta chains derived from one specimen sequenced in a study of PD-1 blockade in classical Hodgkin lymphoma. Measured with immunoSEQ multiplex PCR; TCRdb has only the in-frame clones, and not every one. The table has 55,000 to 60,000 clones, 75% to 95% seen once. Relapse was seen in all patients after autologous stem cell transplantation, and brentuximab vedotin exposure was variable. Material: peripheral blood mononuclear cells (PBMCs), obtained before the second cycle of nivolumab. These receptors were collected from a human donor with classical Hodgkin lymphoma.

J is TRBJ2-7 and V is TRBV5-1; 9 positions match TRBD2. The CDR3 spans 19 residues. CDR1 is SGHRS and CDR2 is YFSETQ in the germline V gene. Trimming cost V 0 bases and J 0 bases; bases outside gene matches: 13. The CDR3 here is CASSLGGSGSPASSYEQYF. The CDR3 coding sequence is TGCGCCAGCAGCTTGGGTGGTAGCGGGAGCCCCGCGTCCTCCTACGAGCAGTACTTC. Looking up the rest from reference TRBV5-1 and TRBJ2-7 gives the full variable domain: KAGVTQTPRYLIKTRGQQVTLSCSPISGHRSVSWYQQTPGQGLQFLFEYFSETQRNKGNFPGRFSGRQFSNSRSEMNVSTLELGDSALYLCASSLGGSGSPASSYEQYFGPGTRLTVT.

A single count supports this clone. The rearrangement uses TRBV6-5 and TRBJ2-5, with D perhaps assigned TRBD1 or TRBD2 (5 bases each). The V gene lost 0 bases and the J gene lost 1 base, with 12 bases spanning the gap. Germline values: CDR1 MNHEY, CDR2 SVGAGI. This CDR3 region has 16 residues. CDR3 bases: TGTGCCAGCAGTTACTCCGCTCGAGGGGTCCAAGAGACCCAGTACTTC. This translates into CASSYSARGVQETQYF.

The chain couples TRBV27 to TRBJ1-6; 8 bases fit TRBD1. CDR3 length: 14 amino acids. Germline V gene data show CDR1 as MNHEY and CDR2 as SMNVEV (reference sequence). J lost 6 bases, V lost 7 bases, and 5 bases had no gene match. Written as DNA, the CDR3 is TGTGCCAGCAAGTACAGGGGGGGTAATTCACCCCTCCACTTT. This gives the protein CASKYRGGNSPLHF.

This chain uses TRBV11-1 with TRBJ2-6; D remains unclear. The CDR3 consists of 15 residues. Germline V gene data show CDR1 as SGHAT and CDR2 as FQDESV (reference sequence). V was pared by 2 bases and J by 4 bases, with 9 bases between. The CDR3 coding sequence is TGTGCCAGCAGCTTATCCCAGACGGGGGCCAACGTCCTGACTTTC. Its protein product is CASSLSQTGANVLTF.

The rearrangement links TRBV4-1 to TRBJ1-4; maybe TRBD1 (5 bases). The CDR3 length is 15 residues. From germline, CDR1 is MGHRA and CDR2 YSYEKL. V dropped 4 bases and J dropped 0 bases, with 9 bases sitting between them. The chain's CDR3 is CASSLGHTTNEKLFF. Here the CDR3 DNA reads TGCGCCAGCAGCCTTGGACACACAACTAATGAAAAACTGTTTTTT.

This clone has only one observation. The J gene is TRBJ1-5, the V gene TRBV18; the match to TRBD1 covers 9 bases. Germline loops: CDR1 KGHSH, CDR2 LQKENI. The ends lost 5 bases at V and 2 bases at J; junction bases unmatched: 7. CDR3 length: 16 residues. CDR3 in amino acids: CASSTRDRVGNQPQHF. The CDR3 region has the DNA TGTGCCAGCTCAACTCGGGACAGGGTGGGCAATCAGCCCCAGCATTTT.

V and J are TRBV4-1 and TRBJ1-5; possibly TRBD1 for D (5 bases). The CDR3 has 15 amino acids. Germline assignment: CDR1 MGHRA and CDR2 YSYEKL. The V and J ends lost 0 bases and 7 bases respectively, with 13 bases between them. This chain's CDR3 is CASSQEPGLGQPQHF. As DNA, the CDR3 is TGCGCCAGCAGCCAAGAGCCGGGACTTGGGCAGCCCCAGCATTTT.

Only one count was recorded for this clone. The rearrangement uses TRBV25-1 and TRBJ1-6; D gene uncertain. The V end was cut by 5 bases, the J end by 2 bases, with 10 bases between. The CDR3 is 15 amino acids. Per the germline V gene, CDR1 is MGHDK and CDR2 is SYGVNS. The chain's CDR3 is CASSFDVAYNSPLHF. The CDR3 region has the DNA TGTGCCAGCAGTTTTGACGTAGCCTATAATTCACCCCTCCACTTT.

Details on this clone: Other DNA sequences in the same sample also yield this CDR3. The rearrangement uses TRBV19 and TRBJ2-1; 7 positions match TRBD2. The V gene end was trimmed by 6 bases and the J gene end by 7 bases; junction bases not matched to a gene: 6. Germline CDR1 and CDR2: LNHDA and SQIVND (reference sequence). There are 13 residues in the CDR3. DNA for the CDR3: TGTGCCAGTAGCCCTGGACTAGTAAATGAGCAGTTCTTC. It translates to CASSPGLVNEQFF.

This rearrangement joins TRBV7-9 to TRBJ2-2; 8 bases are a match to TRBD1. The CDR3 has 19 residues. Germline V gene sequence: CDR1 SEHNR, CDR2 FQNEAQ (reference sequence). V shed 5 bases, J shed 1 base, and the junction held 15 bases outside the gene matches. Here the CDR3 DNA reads TGTGCCAGCAGCGCGACATCGGGTCGGACAGGGCGGAACACCGGGGAGCTGTTTTTT. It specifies CASSATSGRTGRNTGELFF.

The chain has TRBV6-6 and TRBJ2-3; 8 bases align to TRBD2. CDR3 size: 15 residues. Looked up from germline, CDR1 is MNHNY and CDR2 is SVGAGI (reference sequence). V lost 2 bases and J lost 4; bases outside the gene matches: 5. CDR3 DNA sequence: TGTGCCAGCAGTTACCCGCGGGGGGCCCCAGATACGCAGTATTTT. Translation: CASSYPRGAPDTQYF.

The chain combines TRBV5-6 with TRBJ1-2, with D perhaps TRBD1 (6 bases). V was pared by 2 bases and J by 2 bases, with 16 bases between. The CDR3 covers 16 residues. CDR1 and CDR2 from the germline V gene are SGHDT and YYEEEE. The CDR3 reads CASSFGRGLANYGYTF. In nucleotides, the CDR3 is TGTGCCAGCAGCTTCGGGCGGGGGCTAGCGAACTATGGCTACACCTTC.

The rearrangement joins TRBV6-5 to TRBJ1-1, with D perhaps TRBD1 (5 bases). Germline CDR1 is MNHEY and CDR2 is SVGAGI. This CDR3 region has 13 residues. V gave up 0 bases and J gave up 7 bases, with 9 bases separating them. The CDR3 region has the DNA TGTGCCAGCAGTTACTCTTCCGACAGTGAAGCTTTCTTT. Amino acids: CASSYSSDSEAFF.

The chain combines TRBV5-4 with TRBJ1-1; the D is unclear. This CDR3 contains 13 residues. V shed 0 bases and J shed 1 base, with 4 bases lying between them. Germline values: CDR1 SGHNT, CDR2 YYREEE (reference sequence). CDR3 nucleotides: TGTGCCAGCAGCTTGGAAGCGAACACTGAAGCTTTCTTT. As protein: CASSLEANTEAFF.

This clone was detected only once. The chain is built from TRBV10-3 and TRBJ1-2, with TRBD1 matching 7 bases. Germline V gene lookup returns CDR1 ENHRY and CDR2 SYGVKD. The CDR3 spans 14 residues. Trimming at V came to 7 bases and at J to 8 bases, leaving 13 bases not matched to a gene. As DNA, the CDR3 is TGTGCCATCAACGGGCAGGGGGAGGTAGAAGGCTACACCTTC. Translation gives CAINGQGEVEGYTF.

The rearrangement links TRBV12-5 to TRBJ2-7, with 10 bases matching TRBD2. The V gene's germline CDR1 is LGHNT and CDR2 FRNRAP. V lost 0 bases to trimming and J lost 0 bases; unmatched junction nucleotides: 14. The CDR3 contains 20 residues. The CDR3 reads CASGLVVLAGGPDNSYEQYF. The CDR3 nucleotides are TGTGCTAGTGGTTTGGTCGTCTTAGCGGGAGGACCAGATAACTCCTACGAGCAGTACTTC.

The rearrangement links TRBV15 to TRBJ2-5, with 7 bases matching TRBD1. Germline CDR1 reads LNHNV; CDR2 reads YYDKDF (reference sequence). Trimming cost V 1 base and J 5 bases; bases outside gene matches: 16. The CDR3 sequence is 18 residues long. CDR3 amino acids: CATSRGSKSMTGLETQYF. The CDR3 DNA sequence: TGTGCCACCAGCAGAGGATCGAAATCAATGACAGGGCTTGAGACCCAGTACTTC.

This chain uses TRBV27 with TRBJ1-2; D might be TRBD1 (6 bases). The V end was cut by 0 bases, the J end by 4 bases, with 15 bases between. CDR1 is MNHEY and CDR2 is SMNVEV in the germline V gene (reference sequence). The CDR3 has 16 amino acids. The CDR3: CASSLSGQGSAYGYTF. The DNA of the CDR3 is TGTGCCAGCAGTTTATCTGGGCAGGGGTCGGCCTATGGCTACACCTTC.

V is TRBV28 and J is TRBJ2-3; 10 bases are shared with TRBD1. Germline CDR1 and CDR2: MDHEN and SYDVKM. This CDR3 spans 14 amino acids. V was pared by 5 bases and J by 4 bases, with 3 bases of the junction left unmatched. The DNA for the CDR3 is TGTGCCAGCAGTCTGACAGGGGGCCCAGATACGCAGTATTTT. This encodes CASSLTGGPDTQYF.

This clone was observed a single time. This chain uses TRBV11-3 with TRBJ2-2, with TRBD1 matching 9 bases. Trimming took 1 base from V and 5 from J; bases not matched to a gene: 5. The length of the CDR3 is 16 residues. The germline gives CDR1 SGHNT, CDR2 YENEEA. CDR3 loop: CASSLGGTGWTGELFF. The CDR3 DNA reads TGTGCCAGCAGCTTAGGCGGGACAGGGTGGACCGGGGAGCTGTTTTTT.